This entry features one TCR beta chain sequence. Its antigen is currently unknown. CDR1 SGHRS and CDR2 YFSETQ come from the germline V gene. This CDR3 has 13 amino acids. Trimming shortened V by 7 bases and J by 4 bases, and 12 bases separated the two germline ends. The data derive from a study of T-cell memory formation after mild COVID-19. TCRdb reprocessed the 5' RACE reads via MiXCR and lists one record per CDR3 protein. The sample consists of approximately 350,000 distinct CDR3 sequences, 25% to 30% of them appearing once. Whole-study results and caveats: Day 15 to 85 contracting clones showed balanced CD4/CD8; day 15 to 37 expanders favored CD4+.

The sample consisted of PBMCs or a T cell subset sorted from them (not recorded which). The V and J genes are TRBV5-1 and TRBJ1-3; a possible D gene is TRBD1 (6 bases). This TCR was sampled from an adult woman who had mild COVID-19 (a few samples of this study predate the infection). Cell type and time point are not known. CDR3: CASRADSGNTIYF. The CDR3 nucleotides read TGCGCCAGCCGCGCGGACAGCGGAAACACCATATATTTT. Full variable domain (missing parts from reference TRBV5-1 and TRBJ1-3): KAGVTQTPRYLIKTRGQQVTLSCSPISGHRSVSWYQQTPGQGLQFLFEYFSETQRNKGNFPGRFSGRQFSNSRSEMNVSTLELGDSALYLCASRADSGNTIYFGEGSWLTVV.